This record concerns one TCR beta chain sequence. The antigen is not known. The table came from immunoSEQ multiplex PCR; TCRdb's copy has only in-frame clones and leaves some out. The sample lists 150,000 to 200,000 clones; about 94% were seen once. The data originate from a study of T cell responses to AZD1222 COVID-19 vaccine. As for the study in general: Researchers grouped second doses given at about 4 or about 12 weeks into one pool.

CDR1 is MDHEN, CDR2 SYDVKM, per germline. Deletions cut 5 bases from V and 5 bases from J, with 13 bases between. This CDR3 is built from 15 residues. Study results and limitations: The peak T cell response came first, and repertoires were sampled only after it.

The sequence was collected from an adult in good health. The source material was peripheral blood, sampled on day 0 of AZD1222 vaccination. J is TRBJ2-6 and V is TRBV28; D gene ambiguous. The CDR3 spells CASSKEGRRANVLTF. The CDR3 nucleotides are TGTGCCAGCAGTAAAGAAGGGCGGCGGGCCAACGTCCTGACTTTC.